What follows are 10 T cell receptor beta chains derived from one specimen sequenced in a study of cytomegalovirus exposure and HLA in healthy donors. The PCR was carried out with 60 Vbeta primers and 13 Jbeta primers. Sequencing used immunoSEQ multiplex PCR; TCRdb keeps in-frame clones, though not all of them. The sample includes hundreds of thousands of clones, about 87% seen only once; the top ten take roughly 2%. The sequenced sample consisted of PBMCs. The receptors here all came from a woman between 18 and 30 years old in good health and CMV-seronegative.

In this sample, this clone turned up once. The chain recombines TRBV11-3 with TRBJ2-2; 7 bases are shared with TRBD2. Germline assignment: CDR1 SGHNT and CDR2 YENEEA. CDR3 size: 16 residues. The junction had 11 bases not matched to a gene; V was cut back by 5 bases and J by 5 bases. The CDR3 loop reads CASSVRAGERTGELFF. The CDR3 DNA reads as TGTGCCAGCAGCGTTCGGGCGGGGGAGAGGACCGGGGAGCTGTTTTTT.

This chain connects TRBV9 to TRBJ2-7; TRBD1 is a possible D gene (5 bases). Trimming removed 4 bases from V and 5 bases from J, with 25 bases in between. Germline values: CDR1 SGDLS, CDR2 YYNGEE. The CDR3 is made up of 17 amino acids. The CDR3 DNA is TGTGCCAGCAGCTTCACCCCAGGGATAGGGTTAGAACACGAGCAGTACTTC. Translation: CASSFTPGIGLEHEQYF.

V is TRBV4-1 and J is TRBJ2-7; the D gene is possibly TRBD2 (7 bases). CDR3 length equals 14 residues. Germline V gene data show CDR1 as MGHRA and CDR2 as YSYEKL. V was shortened by 4 bases and J by 5 bases, with 15 bases between the two germline ends. CDR3 sequence reads: CASSPWGGSNEQYF. DNA of the CDR3: TGCGCCAGCAGCCCCTGGGGGGGCAGTAACGAGCAGTACTTC.

The chain uses TRBV6-6 and TRBJ2-7, with no clear D. Germline CDR1 is MNHNY and CDR2 is SVGAGI (reference sequence). V lost 4 bases, J lost 0 bases, and 7 bases lay in between. This CDR3 comprises 13 residues. The CDR3 region is CASSFAGSYEQYF. The CDR3 DNA sequence: TGTGCCAGCAGTTTTGCAGGCTCCTACGAGCAGTACTTC.

V is TRBV5-1 and J is TRBJ2-7, with 9 positions matching TRBD2. The germline V gene has CDR1 SGHRS and CDR2 YFSETQ. The CDR3 consists of 15 residues. Germline trimming cut 0 bases from V and 7 bases from J; bases unmatched to any gene: 8. The CDR3 protein is CASSLVSSGGNEQYF. Written as DNA, the CDR3 is TGCGCCAGCAGCTTGGTCAGTAGCGGGGGTAATGAGCAGTACTTC.

V gene TRBV5-1 combines with J gene TRBJ2-5; no definite D call. Trimming took 0 bases from V and 5 from J, leaving 11 bases between them. CDR1 is SGHRS, CDR2 YFSETQ, per germline. The CDR3 has 14 amino acids. This CDR3 is CASSLEPQKETQYF. The DNA of the CDR3 is TGCGCCAGCAGCTTGGAACCACAGAAGGAGACCCAGTACTTC. The whole variable domain, remainder taken from reference TRBV5-1 and TRBJ2-5, is KAGVTQTPRYLIKTRGQQVTLSCSPISGHRSVSWYQQTPGQGLQFLFEYFSETQRNKGNFPGRFSGRQFSNSRSEMNVSTLELGDSALYLCASSLEPQKETQYFGPGTRLLVL.

Of note for this clone: The sample carries other DNA sequences with the same CDR3. This rearrangement joins TRBV12-5 to TRBJ1-2; D may be TRBD1 (5 bases). This CDR3 is 14 amino acids long. The V gene lost 8 bases and the J gene lost 4 bases, with 17 bases spanning the gap. Germline lookup yields CDR1 LGHNT and CDR2 FRNRAP. CDR3: CASSLGQNGYGYTF. DNA of the CDR3: TGTGCTAGTTCGTTGGGGCAGAATGGCTATGGCTACACCTTC.

The chain combines TRBV27 with TRBJ1-2, with TRBD1 matching over 7 bases. The CDR3 is 14 amino acids. In germline, CDR1 is MNHEY, CDR2 SMNVEV (reference sequence). The J segment lost 8 bases and the V segment lost 4 bases, leaving 10 bases of the junction unmatched. CDR3 coding DNA: TGTGCCAGCAGTTCCCTAGGACAGGCCCAAGGCTACACCTTC. Translating it yields CASSSLGQAQGYTF.

The chain joins TRBV9 to TRBJ2-2; no definite D call. The CDR3 length is 13 residues. From germline, CDR1 is SGDLS and CDR2 YYNGEE. Trimming took 3 bases from V and 6 from J, leaving 9 bases between them. Written as DNA, the CDR3 is TGTGCCAGCAGCGGACCACGGGCCGGGGAGCTGTTTTTT. Protein product: CASSGPRAGELFF. The variable domain in full, completed from reference TRBV9 and TRBJ2-2, reads DSGVTQTPKHLITATGQRVTLRCSPRSGDLSVYWYQQSLDQGLQFLIQYYNGEERAKGNILERFSAQQFPDLHSELNLSSLELGDSALYFCASSGPRAGELFFGEGSRLTVL.

V is TRBV4-1 and J is TRBJ1-5, with D possibly matching TRBD1 (6 bases). Trimming shortened V by 3 bases and J by 2 bases, and 8 bases separated the two germline ends. Per germline, CDR1 MGHRA and CDR2 YSYEKL. The CDR3 loop spans 14 amino acids. CDR3 region: CASSHGQRNQPQHF. For the CDR3, the DNA is TGCGCCAGCAGCCACGGACAGCGCAATCAGCCCCAGCATTTT.